Reported below is one TCR beta chain. No antigen is known for it. The sample comes from a study of post-analysis software for immune sequencing data. General observations from the study: Higher frequency in patients than in controls was seen for five TRBV segments, with TRBV5-6, TRBV5-1 and TRBV20-1 among them.

The CDR3 runs to 15 residues. Trimming removed 4 bases from V and 4 bases from J; junction bases left unmatched: 7. Germline CDR1 reads MDHEN; CDR2 reads SYDVKM. cDNA libraries of TCR beta carried unique molecular identifiers. TCRdb fed the PCR reads into MiXCR, producing one record per CDR3 protein. The sample has about 820,000 distinct CDR3 sequences; about 50% are singletons. The chain combines TRBV28 with TRBJ1-2; the match to TRBD1 covers 9 bases. Sequencing was performed on blood. The TCR comes from a girl under 18 with multiple sclerosis. For the CDR3, the DNA is TGTGCCAGCAGTTCCCCTCCGACAGGGGGCTATGGCTACACCTTC. It specifies CASSSPPTGGYGYTF.